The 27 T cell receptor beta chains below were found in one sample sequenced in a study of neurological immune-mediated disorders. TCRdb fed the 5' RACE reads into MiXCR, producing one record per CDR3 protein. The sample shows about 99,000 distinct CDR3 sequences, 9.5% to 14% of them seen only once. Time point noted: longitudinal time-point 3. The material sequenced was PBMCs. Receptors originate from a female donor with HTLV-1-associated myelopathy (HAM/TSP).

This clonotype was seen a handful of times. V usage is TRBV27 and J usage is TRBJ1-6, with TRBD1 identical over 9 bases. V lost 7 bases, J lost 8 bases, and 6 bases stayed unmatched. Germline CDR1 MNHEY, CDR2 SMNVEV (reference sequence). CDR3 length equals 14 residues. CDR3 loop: CASNRDRDDSPLHF. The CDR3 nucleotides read TGTGCCAGCAACCGGGACAGGGATGATTCACCCCTCCACTTT.

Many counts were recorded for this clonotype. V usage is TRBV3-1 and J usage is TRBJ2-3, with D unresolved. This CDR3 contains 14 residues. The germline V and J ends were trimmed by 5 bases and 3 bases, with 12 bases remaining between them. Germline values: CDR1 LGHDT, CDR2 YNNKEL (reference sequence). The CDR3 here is CASSSDLRTDTQYF. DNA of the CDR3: TGTGCCAGCAGCTCGGACCTTCGGACAGATACGCAGTATTTT.

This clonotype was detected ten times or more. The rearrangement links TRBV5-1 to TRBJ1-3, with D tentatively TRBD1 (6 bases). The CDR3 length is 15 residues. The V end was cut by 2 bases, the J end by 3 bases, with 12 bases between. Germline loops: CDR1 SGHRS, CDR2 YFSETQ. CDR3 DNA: TGCGCCAGCAGCTTCACAGGGTCATTTGGAAACACCATATATTTT. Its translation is CASSFTGSFGNTIYF.

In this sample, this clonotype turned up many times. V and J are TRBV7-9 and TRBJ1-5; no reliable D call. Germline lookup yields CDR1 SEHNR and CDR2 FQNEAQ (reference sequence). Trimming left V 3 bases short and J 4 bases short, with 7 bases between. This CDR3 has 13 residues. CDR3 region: CASSFQLNQPQHF. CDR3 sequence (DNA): TGTGCCAGCAGCTTTCAGCTGAATCAGCCCCAGCATTTT.

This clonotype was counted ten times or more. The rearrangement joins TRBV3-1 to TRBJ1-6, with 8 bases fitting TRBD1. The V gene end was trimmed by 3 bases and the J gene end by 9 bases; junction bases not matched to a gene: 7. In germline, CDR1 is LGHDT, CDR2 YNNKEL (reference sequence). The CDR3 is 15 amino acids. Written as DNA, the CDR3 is TGTGCCAGCAGCCAGGGGACAGGAATCTCTTCACCCCTCCACTTT. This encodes CASSQGTGISSPLHF.

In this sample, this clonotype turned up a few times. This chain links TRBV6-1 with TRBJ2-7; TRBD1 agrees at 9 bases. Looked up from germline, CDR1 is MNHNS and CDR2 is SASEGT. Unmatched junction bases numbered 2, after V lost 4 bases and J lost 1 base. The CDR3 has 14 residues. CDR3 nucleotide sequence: TGTGCCAGCAGTGTGGGACAGGGATCCTACGAGCAGTACTTC. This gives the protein CASSVGQGSYEQYF.

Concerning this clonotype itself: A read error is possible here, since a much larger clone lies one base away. In DNA, the CDR3 is TGTGCCAGCAGTGATGGGACAGATACGCAGTATTTT. This translates into CASSDGTDTQYF. The rearrangement links TRBV2 to TRBJ2-3; no clear D. This CDR3 has 12 residues. From germline, CDR1 is SNHLY and CDR2 FYNNEI. Deletions cut 3 bases from V and 3 bases from J, with 4 bases between.

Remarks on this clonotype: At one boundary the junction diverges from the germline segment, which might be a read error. The CDR3 here is CASSLTGAGDLFF. As DNA, the CDR3 is TGTGCCAGCAGCTTGACAGGGGCCGGGGATCTGTTTTTT. J is TRBJ2-2 and V is TRBV5-6; 7 nucleotides match TRBD1. The CDR3 runs 13 residues. Per the germline V gene, CDR1 is SGHDT and CDR2 is YYEEEE.

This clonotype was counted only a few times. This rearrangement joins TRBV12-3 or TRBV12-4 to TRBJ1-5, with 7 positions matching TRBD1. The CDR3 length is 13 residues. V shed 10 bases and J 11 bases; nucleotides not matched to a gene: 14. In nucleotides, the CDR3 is TGTGCCACCCTTAAGGGTGGGACAGTGACCCAGCATTTT. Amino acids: CATLKGGTVTQHF.

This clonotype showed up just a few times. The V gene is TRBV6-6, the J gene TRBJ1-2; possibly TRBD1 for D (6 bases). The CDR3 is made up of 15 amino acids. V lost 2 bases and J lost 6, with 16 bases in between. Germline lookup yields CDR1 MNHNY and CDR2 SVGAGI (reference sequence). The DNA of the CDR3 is TGTGCCAGCAGTTACGCGGGCCGGGGGCGCGATGGCTACACCTTC. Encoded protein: CASSYAGRGRDGYTF.

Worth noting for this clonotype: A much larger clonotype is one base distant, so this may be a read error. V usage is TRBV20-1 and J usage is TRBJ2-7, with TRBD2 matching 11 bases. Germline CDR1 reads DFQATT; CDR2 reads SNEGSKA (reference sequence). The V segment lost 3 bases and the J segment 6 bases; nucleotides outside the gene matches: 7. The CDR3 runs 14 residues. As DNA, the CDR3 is TGCAGTGCTAGTATAGCGGGGGGGAACCCCGAGCAGTACTTC. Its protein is CSASIAGGNPEQYF.

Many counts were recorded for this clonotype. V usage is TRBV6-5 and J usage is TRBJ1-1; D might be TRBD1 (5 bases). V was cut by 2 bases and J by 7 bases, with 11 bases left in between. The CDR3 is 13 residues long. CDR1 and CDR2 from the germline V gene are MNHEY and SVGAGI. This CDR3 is CASSYRDGNEAFF. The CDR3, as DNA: TGTGCCAGCAGTTACCGGGACGGCAATGAAGCTTTCTTT.

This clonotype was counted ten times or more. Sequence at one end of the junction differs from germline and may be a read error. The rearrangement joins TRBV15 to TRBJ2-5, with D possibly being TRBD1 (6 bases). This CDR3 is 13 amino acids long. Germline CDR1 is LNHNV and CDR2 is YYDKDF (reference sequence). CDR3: CATSTVRGETQYF. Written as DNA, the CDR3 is TGTGCTACCAGCACCGTTAGGGGGGAGACCCAGTACTTC.

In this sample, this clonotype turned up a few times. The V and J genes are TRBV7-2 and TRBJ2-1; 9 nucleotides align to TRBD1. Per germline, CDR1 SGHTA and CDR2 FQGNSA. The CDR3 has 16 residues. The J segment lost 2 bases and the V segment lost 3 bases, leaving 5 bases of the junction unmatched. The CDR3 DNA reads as TGTGCCAGCAGCTTGGCGGGACAGGGCACCTACAATGAGCAGTTCTTC. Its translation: CASSLAGQGTYNEQFF.

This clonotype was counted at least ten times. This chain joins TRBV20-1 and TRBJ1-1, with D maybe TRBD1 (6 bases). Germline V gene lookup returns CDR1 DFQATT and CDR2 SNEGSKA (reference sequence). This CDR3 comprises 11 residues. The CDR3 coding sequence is TGCCTTATTAACCTGACAGGCGGAGCTTTCTTT. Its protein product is CLINLTGGAFF.

CDR3 residues: CASSSLQTGWSTEAFF. The CDR3 DNA sequence: TGTGCCAGCAGCTCCCTCCAGACAGGGTGGTCCACTGAAGCTTTCTTT. The genes are TRBV11-2 and TRBJ1-1, with 7 bases lining up with TRBD1. V dropped 4 bases and J dropped 4; count of bases not matched to a gene: 12. Germline V gene data show CDR1 as SGHAT and CDR2 as FQNNGV. CDR3 length: 16 amino acids.

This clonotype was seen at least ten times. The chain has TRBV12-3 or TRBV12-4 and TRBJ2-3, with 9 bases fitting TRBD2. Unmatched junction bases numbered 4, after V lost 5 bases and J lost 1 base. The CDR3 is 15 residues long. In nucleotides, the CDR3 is TGTGCCAGCAGTCTCCAGCGGGGGGGCACAGATACGCAGTATTTT. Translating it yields CASSLQRGGTDTQYF.

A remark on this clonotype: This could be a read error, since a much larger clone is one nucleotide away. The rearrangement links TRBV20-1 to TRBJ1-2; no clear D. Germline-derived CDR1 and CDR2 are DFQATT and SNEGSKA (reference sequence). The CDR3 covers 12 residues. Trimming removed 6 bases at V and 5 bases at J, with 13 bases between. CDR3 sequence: CSAPKGKYGYTF. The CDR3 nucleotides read TGCAGTGCCCCGAAAGGGAAATATGGCTACACCTTC.

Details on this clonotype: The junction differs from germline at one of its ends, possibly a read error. In DNA form, the CDR3 reads TGTGTCAGCAGCTCTTTGGTACAGCCGAACACTGAAGCTTTCTTT. It specifies CVSSSLVQPNTEAFF. The V call is TRBV7-9, the J call TRBJ1-1; D is undetermined. This CDR3 contains 15 residues. Per the germline V gene, CDR1 is SEHNR and CDR2 is FQNEAQ (reference sequence).

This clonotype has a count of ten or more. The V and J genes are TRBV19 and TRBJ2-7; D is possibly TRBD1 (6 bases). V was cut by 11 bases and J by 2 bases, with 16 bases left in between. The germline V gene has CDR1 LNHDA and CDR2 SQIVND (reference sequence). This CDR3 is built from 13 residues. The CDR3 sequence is CAPRDRRTYEQYF. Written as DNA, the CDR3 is TGTGCCCCCCGAGACAGGCGCACCTACGAGCAGTACTTC.

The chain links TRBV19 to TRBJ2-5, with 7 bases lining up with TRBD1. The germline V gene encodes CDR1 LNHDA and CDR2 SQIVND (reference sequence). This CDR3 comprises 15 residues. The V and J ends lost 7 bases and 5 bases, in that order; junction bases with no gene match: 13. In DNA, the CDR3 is TGTGCCAGTAACATACAGGGGAGCGGCGTGGAGACCCAGTACTTC. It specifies CASNIQGSGVETQYF. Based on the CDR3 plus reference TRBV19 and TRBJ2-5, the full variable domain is DGGITQSPKYLFRKEGQNVTLSCEQNLNHDAMYWYRQDPGQGLRLIYYSQIVNDFQKGDIAEGYSVSREKKESFPLTVTSAQKNPTAFYLCASNIQGSGVETQYFGPGTRLLVL.

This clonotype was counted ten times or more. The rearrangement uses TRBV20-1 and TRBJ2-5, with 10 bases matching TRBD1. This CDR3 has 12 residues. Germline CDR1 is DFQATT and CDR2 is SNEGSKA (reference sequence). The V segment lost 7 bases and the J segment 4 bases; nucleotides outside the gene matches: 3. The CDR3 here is CSGRTGGETQYF. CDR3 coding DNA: TGCAGTGGACGGACAGGGGGAGAGACCCAGTACTTC.

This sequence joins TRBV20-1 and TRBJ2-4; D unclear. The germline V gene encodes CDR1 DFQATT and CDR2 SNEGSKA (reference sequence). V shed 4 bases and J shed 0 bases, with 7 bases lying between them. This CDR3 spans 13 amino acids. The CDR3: CSATFLAKNIQYF. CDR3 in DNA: TGCAGTGCTACGTTTCTAGCCAAAAACATTCAGTACTTC.

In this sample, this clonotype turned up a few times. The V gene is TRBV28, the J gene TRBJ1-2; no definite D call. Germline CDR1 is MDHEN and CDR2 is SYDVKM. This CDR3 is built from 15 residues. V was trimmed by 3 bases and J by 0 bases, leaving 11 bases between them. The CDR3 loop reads CASSFADRSNYGYTF. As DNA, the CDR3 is TGTGCCAGCAGTTTCGCGGACCGATCTAACTATGGCTACACCTTC.

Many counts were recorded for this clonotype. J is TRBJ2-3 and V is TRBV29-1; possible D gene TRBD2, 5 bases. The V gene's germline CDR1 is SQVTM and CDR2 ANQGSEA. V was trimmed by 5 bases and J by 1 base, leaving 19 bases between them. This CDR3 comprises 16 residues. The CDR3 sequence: CSVLKVALGGTDTQYF. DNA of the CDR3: TGCAGCGTTCTCAAGGTAGCGTTAGGTGGCACAGATACGCAGTATTTT.

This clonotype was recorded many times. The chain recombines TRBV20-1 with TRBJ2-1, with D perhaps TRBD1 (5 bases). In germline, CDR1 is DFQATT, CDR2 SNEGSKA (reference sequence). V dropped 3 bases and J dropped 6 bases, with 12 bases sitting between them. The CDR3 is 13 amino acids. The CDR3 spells CSARGRIRNEQFF. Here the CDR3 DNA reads TGCAGTGCTAGGGGGCGGATCCGCAATGAGCAGTTCTTC.

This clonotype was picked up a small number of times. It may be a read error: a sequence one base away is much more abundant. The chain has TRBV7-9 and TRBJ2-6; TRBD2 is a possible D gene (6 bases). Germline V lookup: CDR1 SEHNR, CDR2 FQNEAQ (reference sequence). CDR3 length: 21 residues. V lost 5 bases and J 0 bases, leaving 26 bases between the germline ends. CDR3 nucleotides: TGTGCCAGCAGCCCTAGTGGCATAGCGGCCGTTACCCTCTCTGGGGCCAACGTCCTGACTTTC. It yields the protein CASSPSGIAAVTLSGANVLTF.